This T cell receptor (beta chain) appears in the sequencing data of a study of CD8+CD57+ T cells in acquired aplastic anemia. Overall study: Mean DNA quantity obtained from sorted CD4+ and CD8+ cells was around 3.2 ug. Points from the study as a whole: Roughly 27 shared CD8+ CDR3s appeared highly expressed within patients' immunodominant clones.

As regards this clonotype: No antigen is known for it.

Before being chosen for sequencing, patients had shown CD8+CD57+ cell expansion by flow cytometry. Each patient carried a diagnosis of severe acquired aplastic anemia. Among the patients, none had received any therapy at the time of blood sampling. CDR3 and TCR beta VDJ profiling relied on a genomic DNA template. MiXCR was run by TCRdb on the reads, yielding one entry per CDR3 protein. The sample holds over 150,000 distinct CDR3 sequences, 45% to 55% seen once. The CDR3 extends over 14 amino acids. Germline CDR1 reads SGHAT; CDR2 reads FQDESV (reference sequence). Trimming cost V 8 bases and J 5 bases; bases outside gene matches: 7.

Sequenced sample: sorted CD4+, CD8+, or CD8+CD57+ T cells (not recorded which) from PBMCs. This sequence joins TRBV11-1 and TRBJ2-1; TRBD1 matches 9 bases. This TCR came from a human donor with aplastic anemia. The CDR3 DNA follows: TGTGCCAGCGGCGGGACAGGGAAGGACAATGAGCAGTTCTTC. Translating gives CASGGTGKDNEQFF.